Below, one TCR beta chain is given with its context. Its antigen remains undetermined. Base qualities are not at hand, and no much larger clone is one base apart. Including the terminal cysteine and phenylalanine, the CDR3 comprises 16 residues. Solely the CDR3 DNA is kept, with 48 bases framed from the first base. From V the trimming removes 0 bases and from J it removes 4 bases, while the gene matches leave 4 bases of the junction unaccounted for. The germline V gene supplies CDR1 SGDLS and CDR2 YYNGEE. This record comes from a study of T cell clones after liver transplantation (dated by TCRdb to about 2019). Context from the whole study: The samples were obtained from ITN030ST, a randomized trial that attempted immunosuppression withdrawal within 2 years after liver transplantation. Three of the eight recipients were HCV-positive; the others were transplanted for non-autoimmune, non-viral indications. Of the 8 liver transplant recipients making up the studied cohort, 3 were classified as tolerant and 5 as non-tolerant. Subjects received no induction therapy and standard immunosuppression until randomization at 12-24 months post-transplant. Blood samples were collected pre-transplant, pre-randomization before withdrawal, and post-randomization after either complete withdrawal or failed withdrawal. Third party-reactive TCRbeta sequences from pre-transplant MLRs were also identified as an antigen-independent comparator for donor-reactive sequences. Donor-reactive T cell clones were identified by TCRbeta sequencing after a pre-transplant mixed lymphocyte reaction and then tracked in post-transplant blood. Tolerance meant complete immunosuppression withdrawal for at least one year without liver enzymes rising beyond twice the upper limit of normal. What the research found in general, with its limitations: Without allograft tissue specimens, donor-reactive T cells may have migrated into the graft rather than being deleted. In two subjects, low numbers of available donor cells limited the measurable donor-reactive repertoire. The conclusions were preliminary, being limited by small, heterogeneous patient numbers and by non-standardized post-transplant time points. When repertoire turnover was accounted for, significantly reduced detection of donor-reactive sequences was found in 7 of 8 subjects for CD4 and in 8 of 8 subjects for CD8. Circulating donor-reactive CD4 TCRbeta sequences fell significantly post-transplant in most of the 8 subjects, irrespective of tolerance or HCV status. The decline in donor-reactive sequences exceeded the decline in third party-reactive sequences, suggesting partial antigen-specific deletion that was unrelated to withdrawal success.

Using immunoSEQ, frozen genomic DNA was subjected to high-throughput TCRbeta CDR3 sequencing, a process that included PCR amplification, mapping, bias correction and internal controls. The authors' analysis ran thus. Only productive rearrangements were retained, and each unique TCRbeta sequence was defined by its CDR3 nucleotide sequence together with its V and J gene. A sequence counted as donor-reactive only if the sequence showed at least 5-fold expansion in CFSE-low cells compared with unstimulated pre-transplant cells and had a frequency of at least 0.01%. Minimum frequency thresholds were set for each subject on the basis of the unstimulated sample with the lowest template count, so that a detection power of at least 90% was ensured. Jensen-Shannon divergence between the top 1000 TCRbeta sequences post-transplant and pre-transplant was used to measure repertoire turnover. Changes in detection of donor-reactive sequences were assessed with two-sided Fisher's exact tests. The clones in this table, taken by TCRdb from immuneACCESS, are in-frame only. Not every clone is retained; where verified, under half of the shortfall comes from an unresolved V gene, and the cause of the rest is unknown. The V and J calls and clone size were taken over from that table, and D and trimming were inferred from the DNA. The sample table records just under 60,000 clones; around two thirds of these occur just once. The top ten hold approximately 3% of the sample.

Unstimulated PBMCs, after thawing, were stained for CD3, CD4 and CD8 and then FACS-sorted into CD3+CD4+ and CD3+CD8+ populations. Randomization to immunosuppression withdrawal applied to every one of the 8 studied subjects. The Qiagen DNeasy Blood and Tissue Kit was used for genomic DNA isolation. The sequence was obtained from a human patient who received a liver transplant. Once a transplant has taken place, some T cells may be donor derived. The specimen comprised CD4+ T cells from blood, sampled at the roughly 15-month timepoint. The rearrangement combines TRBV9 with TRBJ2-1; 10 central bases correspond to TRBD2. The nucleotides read TGTGCCAGCAGCGTAGGATCTAGCGGGAGTTACAATGAGCAGTTCTTC. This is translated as CASSVGSSGSYNEQFF.